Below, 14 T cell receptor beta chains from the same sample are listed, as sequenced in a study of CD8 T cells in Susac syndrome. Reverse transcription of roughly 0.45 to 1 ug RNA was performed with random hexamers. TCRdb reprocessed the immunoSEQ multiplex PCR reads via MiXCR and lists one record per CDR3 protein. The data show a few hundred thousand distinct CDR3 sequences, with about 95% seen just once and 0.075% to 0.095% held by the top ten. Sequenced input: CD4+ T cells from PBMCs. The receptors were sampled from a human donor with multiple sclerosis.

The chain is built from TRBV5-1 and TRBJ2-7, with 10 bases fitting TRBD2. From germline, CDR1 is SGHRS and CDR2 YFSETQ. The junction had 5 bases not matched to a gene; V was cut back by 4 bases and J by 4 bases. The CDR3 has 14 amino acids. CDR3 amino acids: CASSTIAGGYEQYF. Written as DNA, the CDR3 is TGCGCCAGCAGCACCATAGCGGGAGGTTACGAGCAGTACTTC.

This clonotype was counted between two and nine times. This CDR3 reads CASSLRTEAFF. In DNA form, the CDR3 reads TGTGCCAGCAGTTTACGCACTGAAGCTTTCTTT. The chain has TRBV11-2 and TRBJ1-1; D is uncertain. V shed 6 bases and J shed 4 bases, with 6 bases lying between them. The CDR3 has 11 residues. Germline CDR1 reads SGHAT; CDR2 reads FQNNGV.

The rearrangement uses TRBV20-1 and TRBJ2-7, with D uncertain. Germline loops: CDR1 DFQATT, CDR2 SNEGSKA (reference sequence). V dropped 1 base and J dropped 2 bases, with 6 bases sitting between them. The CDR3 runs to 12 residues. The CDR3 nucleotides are TGCAGTGCTAGAGTAGGGACCTACGAGCAGTACTTC. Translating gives CSARVGTYEQYF.

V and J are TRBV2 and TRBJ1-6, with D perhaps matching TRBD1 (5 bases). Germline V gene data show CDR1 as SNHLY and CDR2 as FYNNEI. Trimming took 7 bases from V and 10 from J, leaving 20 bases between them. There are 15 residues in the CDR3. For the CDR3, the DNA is TGTGCCAGCACGCTAAAAGGGCAGGGTAGCTCACCCCTCCACTTT. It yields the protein CASTLKGQGSSPLHF.

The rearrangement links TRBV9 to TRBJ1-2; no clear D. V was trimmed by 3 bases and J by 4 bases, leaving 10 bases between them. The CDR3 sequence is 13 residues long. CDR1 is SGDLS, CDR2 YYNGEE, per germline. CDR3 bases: TGTGCCAGCAGCGAACAAGGCCCCTATGGCTACACCTTC. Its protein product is CASSEQGPYGYTF. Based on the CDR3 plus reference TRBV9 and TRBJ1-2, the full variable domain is DSGVTQTPKHLITATGQRVTLRCSPRSGDLSVYWYQQSLDQGLQFLIQYYNGEERAKGNILERFSAQQFPDLHSELNLSSLELGDSALYFCASSEQGPYGYTFGSGTRLTVV.

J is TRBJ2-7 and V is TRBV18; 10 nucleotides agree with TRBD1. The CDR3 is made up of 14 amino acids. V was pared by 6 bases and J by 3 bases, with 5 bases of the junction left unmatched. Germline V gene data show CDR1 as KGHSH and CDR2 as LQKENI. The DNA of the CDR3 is TGTGCCAGCTCCGGGACAGGGGACCTCTACGAGCAGTACTTC. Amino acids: CASSGTGDLYEQYF.

CDR3: CAWSATETQYF. In nucleotides, the CDR3 is TGTGCCTGGAGTGCCACGGAGACCCAGTACTTC. The chain is built from TRBV30 and TRBJ2-5; D gene ambiguous. CDR1 is GTSNPN and CDR2 is SVGIG in the germline V gene (reference sequence). The CDR3 is 11 residues long. Deletions cut 1 base from V and 5 bases from J, with 5 bases between.

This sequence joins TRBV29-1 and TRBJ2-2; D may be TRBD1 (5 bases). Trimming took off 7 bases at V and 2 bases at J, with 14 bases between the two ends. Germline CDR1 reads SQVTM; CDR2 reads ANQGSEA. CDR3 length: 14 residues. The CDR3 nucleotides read TGCAGCGGATCCGAGACAGTTAACACCGGGGAGCTGTTTTTT. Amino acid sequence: CSGSETVNTGELFF.

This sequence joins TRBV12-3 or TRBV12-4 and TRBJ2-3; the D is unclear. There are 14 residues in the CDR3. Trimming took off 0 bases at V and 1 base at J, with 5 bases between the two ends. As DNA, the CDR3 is TGTGCCAGCAGTTTAGCGAGGCGCACAGATACGCAGTATTTT. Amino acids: CASSLARRTDTQYF.

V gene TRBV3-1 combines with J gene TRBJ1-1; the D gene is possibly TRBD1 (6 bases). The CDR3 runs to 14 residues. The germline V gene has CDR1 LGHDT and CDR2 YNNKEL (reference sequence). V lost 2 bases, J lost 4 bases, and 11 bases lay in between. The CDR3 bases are TGTGCCAGCAGCCAAATCAGGGGTAGCACTGAAGCTTTCTTT. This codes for CASSQIRGSTEAFF.

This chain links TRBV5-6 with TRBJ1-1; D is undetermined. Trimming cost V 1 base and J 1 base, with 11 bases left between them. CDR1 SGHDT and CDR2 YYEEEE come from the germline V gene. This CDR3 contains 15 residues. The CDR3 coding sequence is TGTGCCAGCAGCTTGTATAGGGATCGGAACACTGAAGCTTTCTTT. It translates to CASSLYRDRNTEAFF.

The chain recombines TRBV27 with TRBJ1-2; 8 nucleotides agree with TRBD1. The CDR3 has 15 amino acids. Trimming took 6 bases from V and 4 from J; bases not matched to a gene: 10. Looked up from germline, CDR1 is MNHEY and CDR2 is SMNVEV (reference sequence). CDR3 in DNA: TGTGCCAGCAGAACGCAGGAGGACAGGGCCTATGGCTACACCTTC. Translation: CASRTQEDRAYGYTF.

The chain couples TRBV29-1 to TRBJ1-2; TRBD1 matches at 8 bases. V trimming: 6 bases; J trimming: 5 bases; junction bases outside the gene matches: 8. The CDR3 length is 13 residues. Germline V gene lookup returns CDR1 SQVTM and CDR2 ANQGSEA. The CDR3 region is CSVEIGQGYGYTF. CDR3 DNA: TGCAGCGTAGAGATTGGACAGGGTTATGGCTACACCTTC.

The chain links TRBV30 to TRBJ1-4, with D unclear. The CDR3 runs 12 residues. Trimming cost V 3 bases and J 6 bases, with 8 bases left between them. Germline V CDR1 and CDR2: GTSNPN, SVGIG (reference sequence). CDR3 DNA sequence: TGTGCCTGGAGCAGAATGGATGAAAAACTGTTTTTT. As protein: CAWSRMDEKLFF.